The rows below give T cell receptor beta chains drawn from one sample of a study of radiotherapy plus CTLA-4 blockade in lung cancer. Assay used: immunoSEQ multiplex PCR; TCRdb lists only in-frame clones, some missing. The table records over 60,000 clones, roughly 84% of them present only once. The sample here was peripheral blood, taken from a patient treated with radiotherapy plus ipilimumab. The receptors derive from a human donor with non-small cell lung cancer that progressed on radiotherapy plus ipilimumab. The CDR3 runs from the conserved cysteine through the conserved F or W. Fields, in order: J gene, V gene, clone size, D gene, CDR3 DNA, CDR3 protein. The D gene is left open where the match is weak. Clone size, where shown, is once, few, many, or a class for clones that have expanded.

j_gene: TRBJ1-5; v_gene: TRBV2; abundance: -; d_gene: TRBD1; CDR3nt: TGTGCCAGCAGTCCAACCGGGACAGGTCCCTGGTCCCAGCATTTT; CDR3aa: CASSPTGTGPWSQHF
j_gene: TRBJ1-2; v_gene: TRBV28; abundance: -; d_gene: -; CDR3nt: TGTGCCAGCAGTCCAACAGGGTTTGGCTACACCTTC; CDR3aa: CASSPTGFGYTF
j_gene: TRBJ2-5; v_gene: TRBV6-1; abundance: -; d_gene: -; CDR3nt: TGTGCCAGCAGTGAATCCCCCCGAGGGGAGACCCAGTACTTC; CDR3aa: CASSESPRGETQYF
j_gene: TRBJ1-1; v_gene: TRBV5-4; abundance: -; d_gene: -; CDR3nt: TGTGCCAGCAGCTTGGATCAGGGGACCAACACTGAAGCTTTCTTT; CDR3aa: CASSLDQGTNTEAFF
j_gene: TRBJ2-7; v_gene: TRBV5-6; abundance: -; d_gene: TRBD1; CDR3nt: TGTGCCAGCAGCTCCGGGACAGGGCTCTACGAGCAGTACTTC; CDR3aa: CASSSGTGLYEQYF
j_gene: TRBJ2-1; v_gene: TRBV7-6; abundance: few; d_gene: TRBD2; CDR3nt: TGTGCCAGCAGCTCATTGACTAGCGGGACTGGAAATGAGCAGTTCTTC; CDR3aa: CASSSLTSGTGNEQFF
j_gene: TRBJ1-5; v_gene: TRBV29-1; abundance: -; d_gene: -; CDR3nt: TGCAGCGTTGAAGTACGGAAGGATCAGCCCCAGCATTTT; CDR3aa: CSVEVRKDQPQHF
j_gene: TRBJ1-2; v_gene: TRBV28; abundance: -; d_gene: -; CDR3nt: TGTGCCAGCGGACTAGCCGGAAGTTATGGCTACACCTTC; CDR3aa: CASGLAGSYGYTF
j_gene: TRBJ2-7; v_gene: TRBV9; abundance: -; d_gene: -; CDR3nt: TGTGCCAGCAGCGTAGTTGGGGTTCCGGGCGAGCAGTACTTC; CDR3aa: CASSVVGVPGEQYF
j_gene: TRBJ1-1; v_gene: TRBV7-9; abundance: -; d_gene: -; CDR3nt: TGTGCCAGCAGCTTATCGACAGGTTACACTGAAGCTTTCTTT; CDR3aa: CASSLSTGYTEAFF
j_gene: TRBJ2-1; v_gene: TRBV6-5; abundance: -; d_gene: TRBD2; CDR3nt: TGTGCCAGCAGTTACGACCCTAGCGGGACTTACAATGAGCAGTTCTTC; CDR3aa: CASSYDPSGTYNEQFF
j_gene: TRBJ1-1; v_gene: TRBV5-1; abundance: -; d_gene: -; CDR3nt: TGCGCCAGCAGCGCGGACGGGAACACTGAAGCTTTCTTT; CDR3aa: CASSADGNTEAFF
j_gene: TRBJ1-5; v_gene: TRBV19; abundance: -; d_gene: TRBD1; CDR3nt: TGTGCCAGTAGCCGGACAGGGTATAGCAATCAGCCCCAGCATTTT; CDR3aa: CASSRTGYSNQPQHF
j_gene: TRBJ2-5; v_gene: TRBV9; abundance: -; d_gene: TRBD2; CDR3nt: TGTGCCAGCAGCGGTGGGACCGGTGGGGTACTAGCGGGAGATTCCCAAGAGACCCAGTACTTC; CDR3aa: CASSGGTGGVLAGDSQETQYF
j_gene: TRBJ1-5; v_gene: TRBV19; abundance: few; d_gene: -; CDR3nt: TGTGCCAGTAGTCCCCTGCGAGGGCCCCAGCATTTT; CDR3aa: CASSPLRGPQHF
j_gene: TRBJ2-5; v_gene: TRBV9; abundance: -; d_gene: TRBD1; CDR3nt: TGTGCCAGCAGCGTAGGTCCCAGGACAGGGTCGGTGACCCAGTACTTC; CDR3aa: CASSVGPRTGSVTQYF
j_gene: TRBJ2-3; v_gene: TRBV7-8; abundance: -; d_gene: -; CDR3nt: TGTGCCCTTTCTTCTGTAAGCACAGATACGCAGTATTTT; CDR3aa: CALSSVSTDTQYF
j_gene: TRBJ2-7; v_gene: TRBV28; abundance: few; d_gene: -; CDR3nt: TGTGCCAGCAGTTCCGGGGCAGGGAACGGCTACGAGCAGTACTTC; CDR3aa: CASSSGAGNGYEQYF
j_gene: TRBJ2-5; v_gene: TRBV19; abundance: -; d_gene: TRBD2; CDR3nt: TGTGCCAGTGCGATCGCGGGAGGTATAGAGACCCAGTACTTC; CDR3aa: CASAIAGGIETQYF
j_gene: TRBJ1-1; v_gene: TRBV5-1; abundance: -; d_gene: -; CDR3nt: TGCGCCAGCAGCCTGGGTACGACGGGCACTGAAGCTTTCTTT; CDR3aa: CASSLGTTGTEAFF
j_gene: TRBJ1-2; v_gene: TRBV9; abundance: -; d_gene: -; CDR3nt: TGTGCCAGCAGCGTAGTGGACAGCTCCTATGGCTACACCTTC; CDR3aa: CASSVVDSSYGYTF
j_gene: TRBJ1-2; v_gene: TRBV19; abundance: -; d_gene: TRBD1; CDR3nt: TGTGCCCGAGTAACGAACAGGGGGTGCTATGGCTACACCTTC; CDR3aa: CARVTNRGCYGYTF
j_gene: TRBJ2-2; v_gene: TRBV4-1; abundance: once; d_gene: TRBD2; CDR3nt: TGCGCCAGCAGCCAGCTAGCGGGAGGGCCCGCCGGGGAGCTGTTTTTT; CDR3aa: CASSQLAGGPAGELFF
j_gene: TRBJ2-2; v_gene: TRBV15; abundance: -; d_gene: TRBD2; CDR3nt: TGTGCCACCAGCGCCTCTGGGGGGGTTCGGACCGGGGAGCTGTTTTTT; CDR3aa: CATSASGGVRTGELFF
j_gene: TRBJ2-1; v_gene: TRBV7-3; abundance: -; d_gene: -; CDR3nt: TGTGCCAGCAGCCCCCAACTAGGGACGTACAATGAGCAGTTCTTC; CDR3aa: CASSPQLGTYNEQFF
j_gene: TRBJ1-2; v_gene: TRBV5-1; abundance: -; d_gene: -; CDR3nt: TGCGCCAGCAGCTTGGATTTCTCCACCTCTTATGGCTACACCTTC; CDR3aa: CASSLDFSTSYGYTF
j_gene: TRBJ2-5; v_gene: TRBV7-3; abundance: few; d_gene: TRBD1; CDR3nt: TGTGCCAGCAGCCTCCGGGACAGGGAAGAGACCCAGTACTTC; CDR3aa: CASSLRDREETQYF
j_gene: TRBJ1-1; v_gene: TRBV4-1; abundance: -; d_gene: -; CDR3nt: TGCGCCAGCAGCCATAGTACAGATAACACTGAAGCTTTCTTT; CDR3aa: CASSHSTDNTEAFF
j_gene: TRBJ1-5; v_gene: TRBV2; abundance: -; d_gene: -; CDR3nt: TGTGCCAGCAGTGATGGGCGGACCAATCAGCCCCAGCATTTT; CDR3aa: CASSDGRTNQPQHF
j_gene: TRBJ1-5; v_gene: TRBV11-3; abundance: -; d_gene: -; CDR3nt: TGTGCCAGCAGCTTAGATGGATGTCCTAGGCCCCAGCATTTT; CDR3aa: CASSLDGCPRPQHF
j_gene: TRBJ2-3; v_gene: TRBV9; abundance: -; d_gene: TRBD2; CDR3nt: TGTGCCAGCAGCGCCCGGTCGCTAGCGGGAGTTGGAGATACGCAGTATTTT; CDR3aa: CASSARSLAGVGDTQYF
j_gene: TRBJ1-2; v_gene: TRBV5-5; abundance: -; d_gene: -; CDR3nt: TGTGCCAGCAGCTTGGTGGGGATAGGTGGCTACACCTTC; CDR3aa: CASSLVGIGGYTF
j_gene: TRBJ2-3; v_gene: TRBV5-7; abundance: -; d_gene: -; CDR3nt: TGTGCCAGCAGCCCCACTCCGGACCCAGATACGCAGTATTTT; CDR3aa: CASSPTPDPDTQYF
j_gene: TRBJ2-2; v_gene: TRBV6-1; abundance: -; d_gene: -; CDR3nt: TGTGCCAGCAGCCAGGGAGCAACCGGGGAGCTGTTTTTT; CDR3aa: CASSQGATGELFF
j_gene: TRBJ2-1; v_gene: TRBV19; abundance: -; d_gene: -; CDR3nt: TGTGCCAGTAGTAGTGGCTGGATTGAGCAGTTCTTC; CDR3aa: CASSSGWIEQFF
j_gene: TRBJ2-7; v_gene: TRBV15; abundance: -; d_gene: TRBD1; CDR3nt: TGTGCCACCAGCAGAGGGACAGGGAGCGCCTACGAGCAGTACTTC; CDR3aa: CATSRGTGSAYEQYF
j_gene: TRBJ2-7; v_gene: TRBV29-1; abundance: -; d_gene: TRBD2; CDR3nt: TGCAGCGTTAGAGGAGCGGGAGGGCCCTACGAGCAGTACTTC; CDR3aa: CSVRGAGGPYEQYF
j_gene: TRBJ2-3; v_gene: TRBV5-6; abundance: -; d_gene: -; CDR3nt: TGTGCCAGCAGCTTGGGGGTGCTAGCCGGAACAAGCACAGATACGCAGTATTTT; CDR3aa: CASSLGVLAGTSTDTQYF
j_gene: TRBJ1-2; v_gene: TRBV5-5; abundance: -; d_gene: TRBD1; CDR3nt: TGTGCCAGCAGCCCCCTGACAGGGGAGGCCCTCTATGGCTACACCTTC; CDR3aa: CASSPLTGEALYGYTF